The rows below give T cell receptor beta chains drawn from one sample of a study of immune aging and cytomegalovirus after organ transplant. No antigen has been identified for these receptors. TCRdb processed the single-cell sequencing reads anew with MiXCR; each CDR3 protein has one entry. The data contain around 21,000 distinct CDR3 sequences, around 34% of them seen just once; the ten biggest clones take up less than 30%. The sequenced sample was CMV peptide-activated CD4+ and CD8+ T cells sorted from blood, obtained at five time points, pooled. Receptors were obtained from a female donor who had a heart transplant and CMV viremia. CDR3s include the opening cysteine and the closing phenylalanine or tryptophan. A D gene is named only where the DNA matches it firmly. Size tells how often a clone was seen (once, few, many) or the class of an expanded clone, and some rows leave it out.

V	J	size	length	D	DNA	CDR3
TRBV20-1	TRBJ2-1	many	11	NA	TGCAGTGCTAGAAGGGACAATGAGCAGTTCTTC	CSARRDNEQFF
TRBV10-3	TRBJ2-3	NA	12	NA	TGTGCCATCAGTGAGTCCAGAGATACGCAGTATTTT	CAISESRDTQYF
TRBV29-1	TRBJ2-1	NA	14	NA	TGCAGCGTTGGGTTCGGGAGAACCTACAATGAGCAGTTCTTC	CSVGFGRTYNEQFF
TRBV2	TRBJ2-2	NA	15	NA	TGTGCCAGCAGGGGCGTTGGGTACGACACCGGGGAGCAGTTTTTT	CASRGVGYDTGEQFF
TRBV24-1	TRBJ2-5	NA	13	TRBD2	TGTGCCACCGGACTAGCGGGAGTAGAGACCCAGTACTTC	CATGLAGVETQYF
TRBV7-2	TRBJ2-3	few	12	NA	TGTGCCAGCAGCCCAAACACAGATACGCAGTATTTT	CASSPNTDTQYF
TRBV28	TRBJ2-7	few	13	TRBD1	TGTGCCAGCAGCCGGACAGGCTCCTACGAGCAGTACTTC	CASSRTGSYEQYF
TRBV10-3	TRBJ1-3	once	14	NA	TGTGCCAGCAACACAGGGAGTCCTGGAAACACCATATATTTT	CASNTGSPGNTIYF
TRBV15	TRBJ2-6	NA	15	NA	TGTGCCACCAGCAGAGGGAGTCAAGGGGCCAACGTCCTGACTTTC	CATSRGSQGANVLTF
TRBV7-3	TRBJ2-5	NA	14	TRBD1	TGTACCAGCAGCTTGAGACAGGGGCAAGAGACCCAGTACTTC	CTSSLRQGQETQYF
TRBV7-9	TRBJ2-5	few	11	NA	TGTGCCAGCAGGGGAATGGCGGCCCAGTACTTC	CASRGMAAQYF
TRBV6-6	TRBJ2-2	NA	14	NA	TGTGCCAGCAGTTCCTCCAGTGAGACCGGGGAGCTGTTTTTT	CASSSSSETGELFF
TRBV10-2	TRBJ2-7	NA	12	NA	TGCGCCAGCAGAAGACTGAAATACGAGCAGTACTTC	CASRRLKYEQYF
TRBV4-3	TRBJ2-5	NA	15	TRBD2	TGCGCCAGCAGCCAGCGGGGGATAGGAGGAGAGACCCAGTACTTC	CASSQRGIGGETQYF
TRBV4-2	TRBJ2-5	NA	15	TRBD1	TGTGCCAGCAGCCAGGGAGACAGGGATCGCGAGACCCAGTACTTC	CASSQGDRDRETQYF
TRBV5-1	TRBJ2-3	medium-sized	15	NA	TGCGCCAGCAGCTTGACGCAAAGAAGCACAGATACGCAGTATTTT	CASSLTQRSTDTQYF
TRBV20-1	TRBJ2-7	NA	14	NA	TGCAGTGCTAGTTCGAGCAGGGGGGCCTACGAGCAGTACTTC	CSASSSRGAYEQYF